The rows below give T cell receptor beta chains drawn from one sample of a study of CD8 T cells in ankylosing spondylitis. Each CDR3 protein gets one entry after TCRdb re-called the 5' RACE reads with MiXCR. In the table there are fewer than 350,000 distinct CDR3 sequences, around a tenth of which are singletons. Sequencing used blood, either unsorted or a sorted T cell fraction (not recorded which). These receptors were collected from a female donor with ankylosing spondylitis or in good health (not recorded which). The CDR3 runs from the conserved cysteine through the conserved F or W. The D gene is left open where the match is weak. The size field is filled for only some rows; it gives once, few, many or a size class.

many	TRBV27	.	TRBJ1-2	TGTGCCAGCGGAGACCCTGGGACCGGCTATGGCTACACCTTC	CASGDPGTGYGYTF
.	TRBV10-3	.	TRBJ2-7	TGTGCCATCAGTGGGGCGGATCGGGGACGGGAAACCTACGAGCAGTACTTC	CAISGADRGRETYEQYF
.	TRBV6-1	TRBD1	TRBJ2-5	TGTGCCAGCACCCCCCTTCGTGATTGGGGACAGAAAGAGACCCAGTACTTC	CASTPLRDWGQKETQYF
few	TRBV28	TRBD1	TRBJ2-7	TGTGCCACCCTGACCCGGACAGGGCGCTACGAGCAGTACTTC	CATLTRTGRYEQYF
many	TRBV7-2	TRBD2	TRBJ2-5	TGTGCCAGCAGCTTAGCGCTAGTAGCGGGGGAAGAGACCCAGTACTTC	CASSLALVAGEETQYF
many	TRBV20-1	TRBD2	TRBJ2-1	TGCAGTGCCTGGAGCGGGGACTCCTACAATGAGCAGTTCTTC	CSAWSGDSYNEQFF
many	TRBV6-1	.	TRBJ2-1	TGTGCCAGCAGTGAAAGAGGTATTGAGCAGTTCTTC	CASSERGIEQFF
.	TRBV24-1	.	TRBJ1-5	TGTGCCACAGCATCCAGGGTTTTCAAGGAGCCCCAGCATTTT	CATASRVFKEPQHF
.	TRBV5-1	TRBD1	TRBJ2-1	TGCGCCAGCAGGCAGGGGGCCCCCTACAATGAGCAGTTCTTC	CASRQGAPYNEQFF
many	TRBV5-1	.	TRBJ1-1	TGCGCCAGCAGGCCCTGGGCTGAAGCTTTCTTT	CASRPWAEAFF
.	TRBV12-3/TRBV12-4	.	TRBJ2-5	TGTGCCAGCAGTTTAGCGAGACAACGACAAGAGACCCAGTACTTC	CASSLARQRQETQYF
many	TRBV12-3/TRBV12-4	.	TRBJ2-1	TGTGCCAGCAGTTTGAGGTCAGCAACCTACAATGAGCAGTTCTTC	CASSLRSATYNEQFF
few	TRBV6-5	.	TRBJ1-1	TGTGCCAGCAGTTACTCGGGGTTGGAGAACACTGAAGCTTTCTTT	CASSYSGLENTEAFF
many	TRBV5-1	.	TRBJ1-1	TGCGCCAGCAGCTTAATGCCGGGGAACACTGAAGCTTTCTTT	CASSLMPGNTEAFF
few	TRBV15	TRBD1	TRBJ2-3	TGTGCCACCAGCAGGGATACAGGGGTAGCAGATACGCAGTATTTT	CATSRDTGVADTQYF
many	TRBV15	.	TRBJ2-7	TGTGCCACCAGCAGAGTACCCCTGGACCACGAGCAGTACTTC	CATSRVPLDHEQYF
.	TRBV20-1	.	TRBJ1-2	TGCAGTGCTAGAGATCACGGGGGACGGGGGACGGGCTATGGCTACACCTTC	CSARDHGGRGTGYGYTF
.	TRBV4-3	.	TRBJ2-3	TGCGCCAGCAGCTCAATCCCCACAGATACGCAGTATTTT	CASSSIPTDTQYF
.	TRBV7-2	.	TRBJ2-2	TGTGCCAGCAGCAAATATCAGGGGAACGGGGAGCTGTTTTTT	CASSKYQGNGELFF
.	TRBV7-2	TRBD1	TRBJ2-7	TGTGCCAGCAGCTTACAACAGGGGAGCCGCGAGCAGTACTTC	CASSLQQGSREQYF
many	TRBV7-2	.	TRBJ2-7	TGTGCCAGCAGCTTAGCGCCAGCGGTGGGAGAGCAGTACTTC	CASSLAPAVGEQYF
many	TRBV5-1	TRBD1	TRBJ2-7	TGCGCCAGCAGCTTGTGGCAGGGGGACTACGAGCAGTACTTC	CASSLWQGDYEQYF
many	TRBV10-3	.	TRBJ2-7	TGTGCCATCAGTGAGTCGAAACAGGGTCCGGTCGAGCAGTACTTC	CAISESKQGPVEQYF
many	TRBV5-6	.	TRBJ1-2	TGTGCCAGCAGCTTGGCGGACAGTGGCTACACCTTC	CASSLADSGYTF
.	TRBV5-1	TRBD2	TRBJ2-1	TGCGCCAGCAGCCGGGGACTAGCGGGGGCCTACAATGAGCAGTTCTTC	CASSRGLAGAYNEQFF